This T cell receptor beta chain derives from a study of regulatory T cells in long-lasting Graves disease. Time point here: newly diagnosed GD, antithyroid drugs for less than 3 months. Isolated PBMC RNA provided the starting material for the TCR library. Study-level findings and limits: Persistent patients had more shared public clonotypes (about 2,700) than new patients (just over 950).

Comments on this clonotype: No antigen is known for it.

For TCR beta, libraries came from iRepertoire HTBI primers and Arm-PCR of CDR3 regions. TCRdb ran MiXCR on the multiplex PCR reads and lists one entry per CDR3 protein. The repertoire holds roughly 400,000 distinct CDR3 sequences, with roughly 17% as singletons. Between the trimmed V and J ends, which lost 3 bases and 3 bases, there was a span of 5 bases. CDR1 is SQVTM and CDR2 is ANQGSEA in the germline V gene. The CDR3 runs to 11 residues. The same data also went into a second study, on T cells in Graves' hyperthyroidism and ophthalmopathy.

The sample in question was peripheral blood mononuclear cells (PBMCs), obtained at new diagnosis, from a patient treated with antithyroid drugs. This receptor was identified in a woman aged 18 to 35 with Graves disease. This chain connects TRBV29-1 to TRBJ1-2; D is unresolved. CDR3 in DNA: TGCAGCGTTGATTGGGACTATGGCTACACCTTC. Translation gives CSVDWDYGYTF.